This note documents a single T cell receptor beta chain sequence. Its matching antigen is unknown. The authors amplified TCR beta CDR3 regions, and they did so from RNA transcripts for repertoire sequencing. In the first round, RT-PCR was carried out with HTBI primers, and a multiplex PCR formed the second round. TCRdb passed the multiplex PCR reads through MiXCR, listing each CDR3 protein once. Of tens of thousands of distinct CDR3 sequences in the sample, over 40% are singletons; the top ten hold 18%. This entry comes from a study of Graves' ophthalmopathy and Graves' hyperthyroidism. General study points: In blood appeared most of the expanded thyroid clonotypes whose frequency exceeded 0.001.

Germline V CDR1 and CDR2: LNHNV, YYDKDF (reference sequence). Trimming removed 0 bases at V and 3 bases at J, with 6 bases between. The CDR3 is made up of 14 amino acids. The TCR sequence derives from an adult man with Graves' ophthalmopathy. The chain combines TRBV15 with TRBJ2-1; D not resolved. The specimen sequenced was peripheral blood. CDR3 nucleotide sequence: TGTGCCACCAGCAGAGATGGCAACTACAATGAGCAGTTCTTC. Its translation: CATSRDGNYNEQFF. Full variable domain (outside the CDR3, taken from reference TRBV15 and TRBJ2-1): DAMVIQNPRYQVTQFGKPVTLSCSQTLNHNVMYWYQQKSSQAPKLLFHYYDKDFNNEADTPDNFQSRRPNTSFCFLDIRSPGLGDTAMYLCATSRDGNYNEQFFGPGTRLTVL.